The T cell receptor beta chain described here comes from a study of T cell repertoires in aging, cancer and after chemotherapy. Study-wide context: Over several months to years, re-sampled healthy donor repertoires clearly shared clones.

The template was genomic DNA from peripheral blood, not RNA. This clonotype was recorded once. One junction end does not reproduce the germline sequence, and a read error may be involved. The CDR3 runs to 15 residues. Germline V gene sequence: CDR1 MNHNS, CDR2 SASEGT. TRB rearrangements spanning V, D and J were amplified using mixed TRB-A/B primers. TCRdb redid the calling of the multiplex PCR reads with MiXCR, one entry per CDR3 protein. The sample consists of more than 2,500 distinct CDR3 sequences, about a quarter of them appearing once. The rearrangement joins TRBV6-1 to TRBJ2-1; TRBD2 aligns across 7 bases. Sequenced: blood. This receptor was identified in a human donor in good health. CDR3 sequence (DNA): TGTGCCAGCAGTTATACGGGACTAAACAACAATAAGCAGTTCTTC. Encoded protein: CASSYTGLNNNKQFF.